Sequencing of this T cell receptor (beta chain) was carried out in a study of CD8 T cells in ankylosing spondylitis. General observations from the study: There were earlier reports of some motif variants in reactive arthritis synovial fluid and blood. Seemingly distinctive of ankylosing spondylitis blood was a TCR beta motif formed by eight highly homologous variants. Reported data indicate significant enrichment of disease-linked clones within matched ankylosing spondylitis synovial fluid.

This CDR3 is 12 amino acids long. Trimming took off 0 bases at V and 7 bases at J, with 5 bases between the two ends. Germline CDR1 and CDR2: SGDLS and YYNGEE. Each CDR3 protein is one row after TCRdb ran MiXCR on the 5' RACE reads. Of fewer than 250,000 distinct CDR3 sequences listed, roughly 10% are singletons. The sample holds many counts of this clonotype. What it binds is not known. The sequenced material came from blood, either unsorted or a sorted T cell fraction (not recorded which). This receptor was taken from a male donor with ankylosing spondylitis or in good health (not recorded which). The chain joins TRBV9 to TRBJ2-1; no definite D call. The CDR3 DNA is TGTGCCAGCAGCGTAGACTGGAATGAGCAGTTCTTC. Its translation is CASSVDWNEQFF.